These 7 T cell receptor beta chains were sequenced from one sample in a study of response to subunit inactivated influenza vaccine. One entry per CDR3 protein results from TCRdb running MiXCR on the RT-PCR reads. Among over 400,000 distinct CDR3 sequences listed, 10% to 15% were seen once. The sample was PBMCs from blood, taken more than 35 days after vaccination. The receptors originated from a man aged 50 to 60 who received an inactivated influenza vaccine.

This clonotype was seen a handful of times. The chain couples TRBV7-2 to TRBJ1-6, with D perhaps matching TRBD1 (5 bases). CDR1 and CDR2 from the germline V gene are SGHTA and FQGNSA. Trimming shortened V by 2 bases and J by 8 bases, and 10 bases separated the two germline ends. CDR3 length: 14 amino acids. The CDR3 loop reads CASSLRQGHSPLHF. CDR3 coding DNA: TGTGCCAGCAGCTTACGGCAGGGTCATTCACCCCTCCACTTT.

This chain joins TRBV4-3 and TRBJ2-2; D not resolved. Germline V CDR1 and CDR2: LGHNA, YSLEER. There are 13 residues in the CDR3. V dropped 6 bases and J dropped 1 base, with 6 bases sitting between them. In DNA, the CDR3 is TGCGCCAGCAGGAAACAGAACACCGGGGAGCTGTTTTTT. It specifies CASRKQNTGELFF.

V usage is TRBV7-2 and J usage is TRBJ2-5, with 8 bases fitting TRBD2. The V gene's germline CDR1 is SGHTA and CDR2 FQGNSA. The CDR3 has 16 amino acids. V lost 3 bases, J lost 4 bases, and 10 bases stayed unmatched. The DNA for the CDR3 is TGTGCCAGCAGCTTTAACGGGGGGGCCTTGGGAGAGACCCAGTACTTC. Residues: CASSFNGGALGETQYF.

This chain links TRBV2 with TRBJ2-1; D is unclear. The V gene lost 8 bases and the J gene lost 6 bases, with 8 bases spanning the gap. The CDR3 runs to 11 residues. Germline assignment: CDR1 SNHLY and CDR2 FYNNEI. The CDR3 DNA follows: TGTGCCAGCGCATATTTCAATGAGCAGTTCTTC. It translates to CASAYFNEQFF.

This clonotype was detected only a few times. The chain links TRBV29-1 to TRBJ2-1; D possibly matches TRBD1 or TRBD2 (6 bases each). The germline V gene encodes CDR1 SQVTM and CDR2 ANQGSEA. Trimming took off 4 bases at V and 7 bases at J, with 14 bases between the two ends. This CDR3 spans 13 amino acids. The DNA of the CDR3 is TGCAGCGTTGTGGGGGGCACTCTTAATGAGCAGTTCTTC. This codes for CSVVGGTLNEQFF.

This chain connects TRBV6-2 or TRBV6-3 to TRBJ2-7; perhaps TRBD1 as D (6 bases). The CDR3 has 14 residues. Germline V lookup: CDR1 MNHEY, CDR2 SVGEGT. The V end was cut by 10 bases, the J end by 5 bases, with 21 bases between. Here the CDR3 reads CATRPAGTIHEQYF. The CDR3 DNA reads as TGTGCCACCAGGCCCGCCGGGACAATCCACGAGCAGTACTTC.

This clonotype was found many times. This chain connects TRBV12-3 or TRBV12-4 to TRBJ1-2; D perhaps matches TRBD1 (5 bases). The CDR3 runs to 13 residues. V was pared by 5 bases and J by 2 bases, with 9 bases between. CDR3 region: CASSTGSNYGYTF. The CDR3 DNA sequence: TGTGCCAGCAGTACAGGCTCCAACTATGGCTACACCTTC.